This T cell receptor (beta chain) was sequenced for a study of shared clonotypes between healthy human individuals. The V end was cut by 5 bases, the J end by 5 bases, with 13 bases between. The CDR3 contains 13 residues. Germline loops: CDR1 GTSNPN, CDR2 SVGIG (reference sequence). Measured with immunoSEQ multiplex PCR; TCRdb has only the in-frame clones, and not every one. The data hold 950,000 to 1,300,000 clones, with more than 65% observed a single time. Findings and limits, study-wide: Naive subsets tended to show greater estimated richness than memory subsets.

With regard to this clone: Its antigen is not identified.

The clonotype comes from a young man in good health. V and J are TRBV30 and TRBJ2-1; no clear D. Source material: memory CD4+ T cells sorted from blood. Subset specified: CD45RA-negative fraction. The CDR3, as DNA: TGTGCCTGGGCCCTAGACTGGAACAATGAGCAGTTCTTC. Translation: CAWALDWNNEQFF.